Detailed here is one TCR beta chain. Its target antigen remains unknown. Nothing much larger sits one base from this clone, and base qualities are not available. The library was prepared using the immunoSEQ multiplex PCR assay. Imported from immuneACCESS, the table was reduced by TCRdb to in-frame sequences with V and J called. These copies leave out some clones; in studies compared against another copy, an unresolved V gene accounts for under half, and the cause of the remainder is not known. For this sample there are around 96,000 clones; approximately 93% appear just once. Of the sample, about 1.6% is held by the ten largest clones. Trimming removed 3 bases from V and 5 bases from J, leaving 17 bases between the germline ends. Sequences MDHEN (CDR1) and SYDVKM (CDR2) are obtained from the germline V gene. The CDR3 has 15 amino acids, counting the end cysteine and phenylalanine. Here the CDR3 DNA is all that survives: 45 bases in frame from base 1.

These data are taken from a study of T cell changes during pregnancy in multiple sclerosis (dated by TCRdb to about 2019). About the full investigation: The study looked at changes in the T cell repertoire across pregnancy in women with multiple sclerosis.

This chain is built from TRBV28 and TRBJ2-7; perhaps TRBD2 is the D gene, with 6 bases matching. Sequences were derived from peripheral blood, sampled after pregnancy. The TCR sequence derives from a female donor in good health, enrolled as a control in a pregnancy study. The CDR3 has the sequence CASSFPRLGYHEQYF. DNA sequence: TGTGCCAGCAGTTTCCCCAGACTAGGTTACCACGAGCAGTACTTC.